These 32 T cell receptor beta chains were all obtained from the same sample, sequenced in a study of T cell changes during pregnancy in multiple sclerosis. This table comes from immunoSEQ multiplex PCR, and its TCRdb copy is limited to in-frame clones, with some not included. The table shows around 56,000 clones, with about nine tenths occurring only once. The sequencing used CD4+ T cells from peripheral blood mononuclear cells, collected in the third trimester of pregnancy. The receptors were sampled from a female donor with multiple sclerosis, enrolled in a pregnancy study.

This clone was observed once. V and J are TRBV2 and TRBJ1-2; 7 bases are a match to TRBD1. V lost 5 bases and J lost 8; bases outside the gene matches: 11. The CDR3 runs 14 residues. Per the germline V gene, CDR1 is SNHLY and CDR2 is FYNNEI. The CDR3 loop is CASSNERQGRGYTF. CDR3 coding DNA: TGTGCCAGCAGTAATGAAAGACAGGGCAGAGGCTACACCTTC.

The rearrangement links TRBV28 to TRBJ2-4, with 7 nucleotides matching TRBD2. Germline lookup yields CDR1 MDHEN and CDR2 SYDVKM. The CDR3 consists of 14 residues. Trimming removed 11 bases from V and 0 bases from J; junction bases left unmatched: 7. The CDR3 DNA reads TGTGCCCACTACGGGGGGATAGCCAAAAACATTCAGTACTTC. As protein: CAHYGGIAKNIQYF.

The CDR3 spells CASHRHGLAGGSYNEQFF. In DNA form, the CDR3 reads TGTGCCAGCCACCGTCACGGACTAGCGGGAGGGTCCTACAATGAGCAGTTCTTC. V and J are TRBV2 and TRBJ2-1, with TRBD2 matching over 15 bases. The V gene end was trimmed by 8 bases and the J gene end by 1 base; junction bases not matched to a gene: 9. Germline-derived CDR1 and CDR2 are SNHLY and FYNNEI. The CDR3 is made up of 18 amino acids.

The chain employs TRBV27 and TRBJ2-2; TRBD2 matches at 13 bases. CDR1 and CDR2 from the germline V gene are MNHEY and SMNVEV (reference sequence). CDR3 size: 15 residues. Trimming removed 2 bases from V and 9 bases from J; junction bases left unmatched: 3. The CDR3 here is CASSLGLAGARELFF. The CDR3 DNA sequence: TGTGCCAGCAGTTTAGGACTAGCGGGGGCAAGGGAGCTGTTTTTT.

This clone was counted once. At one end the junction does not follow the germline gene, possibly because of a read error. V and J are TRBV7-2 and TRBJ2-7; 9 nucleotides align to TRBD2. The CDR3 is 12 residues long. CDR1 and CDR2 (germline): SGHTA, FQGNSA. The CDR3 loop is CASSLGTSSPLF. The DNA for the CDR3 is TGTGCCAGCAGCCTTGGGACTAGCTCCCCTCTTTTC.

The V call is TRBV7-2, the J call TRBJ1-1; possible D gene TRBD1, 5 bases. This CDR3 has 14 residues. Per germline, CDR1 SGHTA and CDR2 FQGNSA. Trimming left V 7 bases short and J 4 bases short, with 16 bases between. The CDR3 sequence is CASKDSTLGTEAFF. For the CDR3, the DNA is TGTGCCAGCAAAGACAGTACTTTGGGCACTGAAGCTTTCTTT.

V is TRBV27 and J is TRBJ2-7; D is unresolved. The CDR3 spans 15 residues. The germline gives CDR1 MNHEY, CDR2 SMNVEV (reference sequence). V lost 7 bases to trimming and J lost 4 bases, with 20 bases between them. In DNA, the CDR3 is TGTGCCAGCACCACCCCCCGAGGTTTGCGATACGAGCAGTACTTC. This gives the protein CASTTPRGLRYEQYF.

The chain combines TRBV7-8 with TRBJ2-4, with a possible D match to TRBD1 (6 bases). The CDR3 has 15 amino acids. Germline values: CDR1 SGHVS, CDR2 FQNEAQ. The germline V and J ends were trimmed by 3 bases and 8 bases, with 17 bases remaining between them. The CDR3 DNA reads TGTGCCAGCAGCTTGGACAGACCCCCTGGCGACATTCAGTACTTC. This encodes CASSLDRPPGDIQYF.

This chain connects TRBV4-1 to TRBJ2-1; 13 bases line up with TRBD2. Germline CDR1 reads MGHRA; CDR2 reads YSYEKL. Germline trimming cut 0 bases from V and 11 bases from J; bases unmatched to any gene: 10. The CDR3 is 17 residues long. The CDR3 coding sequence is TGCGCCAGCAGCCAAGAGGGGGCCGGGACTAGCGGGAAAAAGCAGTTCTTC. Translation: CASSQEGAGTSGKKQFF.

V and J are TRBV5-1 and TRBJ1-4; TRBD1 matches 7 bases. The ends lost 7 bases at V and 5 bases at J; junction bases unmatched: 11. Germline loops: CDR1 SGHRS, CDR2 YFSETQ. This CDR3 has 15 residues. This CDR3 reads CASHPGTALNEKLFF. In DNA form, the CDR3 reads TGCGCCAGCCACCCTGGGACAGCTCTAAATGAAAAACTGTTTTTT.

This chain uses TRBV5-1 with TRBJ2-7; perhaps TRBD1 as D (5 bases). Trimming shortened V by 2 bases and J by 2 bases, and 14 bases separated the two germline ends. CDR3 length: 15 amino acids. Looked up from germline, CDR1 is SGHRS and CDR2 is YFSETQ. The CDR3 is CASSFGHSKAYEQYF. DNA for the CDR3: TGCGCCAGCAGCTTTGGACATTCGAAAGCCTACGAGCAGTACTTC.

This chain joins TRBV15 and TRBJ1-2; D is possibly TRBD1 (5 bases). Trimming cost V 0 bases and J 4 bases, with 12 bases left between them. There are 15 residues in the CDR3. Germline CDR1 and CDR2: LNHNV and YYDKDF (reference sequence). The CDR3 DNA sequence: TGTGCCACCAGCAGAGATCTTGAGACAGCCTATGGCTACACCTTC. It encodes CATSRDLETAYGYTF.

The J gene is TRBJ2-7, the V gene TRBV19; D may be TRBD2 (5 bases). CDR1 is LNHDA, CDR2 SQIVND, per germline (reference sequence). The CDR3 spans 14 residues. The germline V and J ends were trimmed by 4 bases and 6 bases, with 16 bases remaining between them. The DNA of the CDR3 is TGTGCCAGTAGTAAGGACTCCCAGAAAGGCGAGCAGTACTTC. Its translation: CASSKDSQKGEQYF.

The genes are TRBV5-1 and TRBJ1-2, with a possible D match to TRBD1 (5 bases). V shed 2 bases and J shed 6 bases, with 14 bases lying between them. The CDR3 runs to 14 residues. Germline-derived CDR1 and CDR2 are SGHRS and YFSETQ. CDR3 sequence reads: CASSLWGDGDGYTF. The CDR3 DNA follows: TGCGCCAGCAGCTTATGGGGGGACGGGGATGGCTACACCTTC.

J is TRBJ2-3 and V is TRBV29-1; D is unclear. Germline assignment: CDR1 SQVTM and CDR2 ANQGSEA. There are 12 residues in the CDR3. The germline V and J ends were trimmed by 3 bases and 10 bases, with 14 bases remaining between them. The CDR3 coding sequence is TGCAGCGTTGATGGGTCAGAAGACTCGCAGTATTTT. Protein product: CSVDGSEDSQYF.

The V and J genes are TRBV11-2 and TRBJ1-1, with D uncertain. The CDR3 extends over 15 amino acids. Germline V CDR1 and CDR2: SGHAT, FQNNGV. Trimming stripped 5 bases from V and 1 base from J, with 14 bases between. The CDR3 DNA follows: TGTGCCAGCAGCGCCGCAAGACACTCGAACACTGAAGCTTTCTTT. This gives the protein CASSAARHSNTEAFF.

This clone was found once. The chain recombines TRBV5-3 with TRBJ2-7; 9 bases are a match to TRBD2. TRBV5-3 is identified as an open reading frame with a role that is uncertain. The J segment lost 3 bases and the V segment lost 3 bases, leaving 7 bases of the junction unmatched. The CDR3 has 15 amino acids. CDR3 DNA sequence: TGTGCCAGAAGCTGGGGGGCGGGAGGGTTCTACGAGCAGTACTTC. Translated: CARSWGAGGFYEQYF.

The J gene is TRBJ1-5, the V gene TRBV7-2; D unresolved. Germline CDR1 is SGHTA and CDR2 is FQGNSA. This CDR3 region has 13 residues. Deletions cut 1 base from V and 3 bases from J, with 4 bases between. In DNA form, the CDR3 reads TGTGCCAGCAGCTTAGGTCACAATCAGCCCCAGCATTTT. This encodes CASSLGHNQPQHF.

This chain joins TRBV7-9 and TRBJ2-1; 8 bases align to TRBD2. The V gene end was trimmed by 5 bases and the J gene end by 8 bases; junction bases not matched to a gene: 14. This CDR3 contains 16 residues. The germline V gene has CDR1 SEHNR and CDR2 FQNEAQ (reference sequence). The chain's CDR3 is CASSLGAGGVVYEQFF. As DNA, the CDR3 is TGTGCCAGCAGCCTAGGGGCGGGAGGAGTGGTCTATGAGCAGTTCTTC.

Concerning this clone itself: This same CDR3 is encoded by further DNA sequences in the sample. The genes are TRBV30 and TRBJ1-3, with a weak D call TRBD1 (6 bases). The CDR3 length is 15 residues. Deletions cut 1 base from V and 0 bases from J, with 10 bases between. CDR1 and CDR2 (germline): GTSNPN, SVGIG (reference sequence). CDR3 amino acids: CAWSADRPSGNTIYF. The CDR3 DNA reads as TGTGCCTGGAGTGCCGACAGGCCCTCTGGAAACACCATATATTTT.

The chain is built from TRBV7-2 and TRBJ2-3; D unclear. Trimming took 5 bases from V and 6 from J, leaving 9 bases between them. This CDR3 has 12 residues. Per the germline V gene, CDR1 is SGHTA and CDR2 is FQGNSA. CDR3 loop: CASSPAVDTQYF. Written as DNA, the CDR3 is TGTGCCAGCAGCCCCGCGGTGGATACGCAGTATTTT.

V gene TRBV5-4 combines with J gene TRBJ2-1; a weak D match, TRBD1 (6 bases). The germline V gene has CDR1 SGHNT and CDR2 YYREEE (reference sequence). With 3 bases removed from V and 4 bases from J, the gap between germline ends came to 14 bases. The length of the CDR3 is 15 residues. CDR3 sequence reads: CASSSGPTGYNEQFF. CDR3 sequence (DNA): TGTGCCAGCAGCTCCGGGCCAACAGGGTACAATGAGCAGTTCTTC.

This clone was found once. The chain is built from TRBV6-6 and TRBJ1-5; D perhaps matches TRBD1 (6 bases). The germline V gene encodes CDR1 MNHNY and CDR2 SVGAGI (reference sequence). V was shortened by 8 bases and J by 3 bases, with 11 bases between the two germline ends. CDR3 size: 13 residues. CDR3 in amino acids: CASRTAFNQPQHF. The CDR3 DNA is TGTGCCAGCCGGACAGCATTCAATCAGCCCCAGCATTTT.

A single count supports this clone. The chain joins TRBV19 to TRBJ2-7; D possibly corresponds to TRBD1 (6 bases). Germline V gene data show CDR1 as LNHDA and CDR2 as SQIVND (reference sequence). V was pared by 6 bases and J by 2 bases, with 20 bases between. The CDR3 has 16 residues. Written as DNA, the CDR3 is TGTGCCAGTAGCAGTAGTCGAACGGGACATCCCTACGAGCAGTACTTC. Its translation: CASSSSRTGHPYEQYF.

The gene calls are TRBV27 and TRBJ1-4; D might be TRBD1 (5 bases). Trimming left V 3 bases short and J 0 bases short, with 14 bases between. Germline assignment: CDR1 MNHEY and CDR2 SMNVEV (reference sequence). This CDR3 spans 17 amino acids. CDR3 loop: CASSLRQGGTTNEKLFF. The CDR3 DNA sequence: TGTGCCAGCAGTTTGAGGCAGGGCGGTACAACTAATGAAAAACTGTTTTTT.

The chain links TRBV5-4 to TRBJ2-3; maybe TRBD2 (7 bases). In germline, CDR1 is SGHNT, CDR2 YYREEE (reference sequence). The V end lost 2 bases, the J end lost 0 bases, and 10 bases lay between the germline ends. CDR3 length: 15 amino acids. CDR3 DNA: TGTGCCAGCAGCTTAGGGGGACTAAGCACAGATACGCAGTATTTT. Its translation: CASSLGGLSTDTQYF.

The CDR3 region is CASSEGQVNQPQHF. CDR3 DNA: TGCGCCAGCAGTGAAGGACAGGTCAATCAGCCCCAGCATTTT. V and J are TRBV10-1 and TRBJ1-5, with TRBD1 identical over 7 bases. This CDR3 spans 14 amino acids. Per the germline V gene, CDR1 is WNHNN and CDR2 is SYGVQD (reference sequence). The V segment lost 3 bases and the J segment 3 bases; nucleotides outside the gene matches: 2.

This chain links TRBV7-2 with TRBJ2-7; maybe TRBD1 (6 bases). The CDR3 runs to 15 residues. CDR1 is SGHTA, CDR2 FQGNSA, per germline. Trimming took off 6 bases at V and 3 bases at J, with 18 bases between the two ends. The CDR3 coding sequence is TGTGCCAGCAGTTGGGGGACACCTACTTACTACGAGCAGTACTTC. Translated, it gives CASSWGTPTYYEQYF.

CDR3 nucleotide sequence: TGCGCCAGCTCCGCCATATATTTT. Translation gives CASSAIYF. The chain couples TRBV10-1 to TRBJ1-3; D is unresolved. The CDR3 spans 8 residues. Looked up from germline, CDR1 is WNHNN and CDR2 is SYGVQD (reference sequence). The germline V and J ends were trimmed by 8 bases and 11 bases, with 4 bases remaining between them.

The chain couples TRBV7-9 to TRBJ2-5; D perhaps matches TRBD1 (6 bases). Trimming took off 0 bases at V and 5 bases at J, with 16 bases between the two ends. Germline V gives CDR1 SEHNR, CDR2 FQNEAQ (reference sequence). This CDR3 comprises 16 residues. The CDR3 region is CASSLAGTTLGETQYF. The DNA of the CDR3 is TGTGCCAGCAGCTTAGCAGGGACAACATTGGGGGAGACCCAGTACTTC. The whole variable domain, filled in from reference TRBV7-9 and TRBJ2-5, reads DTGVSQNPRHKITKRGQNVTFRCDPISEHNRLYWYRQTLGQGPEFLTYFQNEAQLEKSRLLSDRFSAERPKGSFSTLEIQRTEQGDSAMYLCASSLAGTTLGETQYFGPGTRLLVL.

This clone was seen just once. The chain carries TRBV13 and TRBJ2-5; 7 nucleotides match TRBD2. Germline trimming cut 2 bases from V and 5 bases from J; bases unmatched to any gene: 2. The CDR3 is 13 amino acids. Germline V gene sequence: CDR1 PRHDT, CDR2 FYEKMQ (reference sequence). The CDR3 spells CASSLPGGETQYF. CDR3 nucleotides: TGTGCCAGCAGCTTACCCGGGGGGGAGACCCAGTACTTC.

Comment on this clone: Germline is not matched at one junction end, which may reflect a read error. The chain is built from TRBV5-1 and TRBJ2-7, with 14 bases fitting TRBD2. Looked up from germline, CDR1 is SGHRS and CDR2 is YFSETQ. The CDR3 spans 16 residues. CDR3 DNA sequence: TGCGCCGGCAGCGCCCCGGGACTAGCGGGAGTGGGGGAGCAGTACTTC. It encodes CAGSAPGLAGVGEQYF.